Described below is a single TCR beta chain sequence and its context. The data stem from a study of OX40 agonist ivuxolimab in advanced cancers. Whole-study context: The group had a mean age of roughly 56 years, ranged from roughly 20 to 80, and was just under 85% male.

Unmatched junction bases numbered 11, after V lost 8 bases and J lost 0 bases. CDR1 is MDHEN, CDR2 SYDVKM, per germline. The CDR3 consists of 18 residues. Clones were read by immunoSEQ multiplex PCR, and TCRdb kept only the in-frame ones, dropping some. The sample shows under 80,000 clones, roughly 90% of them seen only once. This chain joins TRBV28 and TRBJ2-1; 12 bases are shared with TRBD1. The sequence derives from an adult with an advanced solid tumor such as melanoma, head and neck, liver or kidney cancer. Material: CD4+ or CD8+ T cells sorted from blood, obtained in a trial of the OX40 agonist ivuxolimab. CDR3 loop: CASPPGQGAIVSYNEQFF. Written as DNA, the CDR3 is TGTGCCAGCCCCCCGGGACAGGGGGCTATAGTCTCCTACAATGAGCAGTTCTTC.